Each of the 5 T cell receptor beta chains below was sequenced from the same sample in a study of OX40 agonist ivuxolimab in advanced cancers. TCRdb keeps only in-frame clones here, not all; method: immunoSEQ multiplex PCR. The data hold tens of thousands of clones, with less than 90% observed a single time. The input for sequencing was CD4+ or CD8+ T cells sorted from blood, taken in a trial of the OX40 agonist ivuxolimab. These receptors came from an adult with an advanced solid tumor such as melanoma, head and neck, liver or kidney cancer.

This chain uses TRBV21-1 with TRBJ1-1; the table's D call, TRBD1, has no DNA check behind it. TRBV21-1 is marked as a pseudogene. The CDR3 sequence is 13 residues long. CDR3 residues: CASNNRAYTEAFF. The CDR3 nucleotides read TGTGCCAGCAACAACAGGGCCTACACTGAAGCTTTCTTT.

The chain recombines TRBV7-9 with TRBJ2-1, with 15 bases identical to TRBD2. Germline loops: CDR1 SEHNR, CDR2 FQNEAQ (reference sequence). V gave up 5 bases and J gave up 1 base; unmatched junction bases: 6. This CDR3 region has 18 residues. CDR3 in DNA: TGTGCCAGCAGCCTGACGGGACTAGCGGGGGGTTCCTACAATGAGCAGTTCTTC. This encodes CASSLTGLAGGSYNEQFF.

The chain carries TRBV19 and TRBJ1-2; D ambiguous. The germline V gene has CDR1 LNHDA and CDR2 SQIVND (reference sequence). Trimming removed 5 bases from V and 3 bases from J, with 7 bases in between. The CDR3 has 12 amino acids. The CDR3 reads CASSEGYYGYTF. CDR3 DNA: TGTGCCAGTAGTGAAGGATACTATGGCTACACCTTC.

The chain links TRBV5-1 to TRBJ2-2, with D hard to call. Trimming cost V 1 base and J 3 bases, with 10 bases left between them. Looked up from germline, CDR1 is SGHRS and CDR2 is YFSETQ. The CDR3 covers 15 residues. The CDR3 DNA reads TGCGCCAGCAGCTTGAGAAGGGTGGACACCGGGGAGCTGTTTTTT. It specifies CASSLRRVDTGELFF.

J is TRBJ2-7 and V is TRBV4-2; 7 bases are a match to TRBD1. CDR3 length: 17 residues. Unmatched junction bases numbered 9, after V lost 1 base and J lost 0 bases. Germline CDR1 LGHNA, CDR2 YNFKEQ. DNA of the CDR3: TGTGCCAGCAGCCAAGTCGGGTCCAGGGGGAGCTCCTACGAGCAGTACTTC. Translated: CASSQVGSRGSSYEQYF.